This T cell receptor beta chain was captured by sequencing in a study of blood T cell repertoires in COVID-19 (dated by TCRdb to the early 2020s). With regard to the full study: Collaborator samples came from the United States, Italy and Spain and covered acute and convalescent phases of COVID-19. A de-identified subject ID, COVID-19 status, age in years and sex were almost always included in the sample metadata. Where HLA class I and class II types were available, the types were taken from metadata supplied by the sample provider, not from assay-based typing. Subjects who had been exposed to COVID-19, were actively infected with it, or had recovered from it provided the deeply sampled blood TCRbeta repertoires that made up the dataset. The material from the prospective study consisted of cDNA or gDNA derived from T cells, B-cell-depleted T cells, or PBMCs. The repertoires were released in a freely available public database meant as a resource for research on the immune response to SARS-CoV-2. The samples were drawn from two sources: the first 160 participants of the ongoing ImmuneRACE study, and about 1,300 subjects contributed by 6 global collaborators.

Summary of the overall study and its limitations: Clinical and demographic metadata were provided uncurated, with the amount varying by source and participant.

As regards this clone: No antigen is known for it. Base-call qualities are not available, and no considerably larger clone is one nucleotide away.

As encoded in the germline V gene (reference sequence), CDR1 is GTSNPN while CDR2 is SVGIG. V is shortened by 1 base, J by 0 bases, and the region joining them spans 12 bases. There are 15 amino acids in the CDR3, from cysteine to phenylalanine inclusive. The kept DNA is CDR3 alone, 45 bases in frame from the first base. The immunoSEQ Assay, a bias-controlled multiplex PCR, was used to amplify TCRbeta CDR3 regions from genomic DNA. Under the source paper's analysis protocol: Nucleated cell counts per sample were estimated from amplification of reference gene primers within the assay. To quantify the absolute abundance of each unique TCRbeta CDR3 rearrangement, sequence reads were collapsed and filtered. For each sample, productive Simpson clonality was calculated as the square root of Simpson's diversity index over productive rearrangements. Sourced from immuneACCESS, this table was stored by TCRdb with only in-frame sequences that have V and J called. A share of the clones is absent; for the studies checked, an unresolved V gene accounts for under half, and the remainder has no known explanation. That table furnishes V, J and clone size, whereas the DNA furnished D and trimming. The sample data list approximately 170,000 clones, and around 80% of these were observed just once. The ten largest clones capture 4.5% to 7.5% of the sample.

Participants in the prospective study were aged roughly 18 to 95 years, lived in 24 United States geographic areas, and enrolled through a virtual design. In the prospective study, cohorts were assigned on the basis of participant-reported clinical history obtained from a screening survey and a study questionnaire. Recovered participants in ImmuneRACE Cohort 3 were defined by two consecutive negative NP/OP PCR tests, clearance by a healthcare professional, or resolution of symptoms. Mobile phlebotomists in the prospective study collected whole blood, serum and a nasopharyngeal or oropharyngeal swab from every participant. Participants in the prospective study had the option to provide additional blood draws and questionnaires over a roughly 2-month period. Before DNA extraction, prospective study blood samples were shipped either frozen or at room temperature.

Sequenced sample: PBMCs or T cells enriched from blood (not recorded which). The clonotype was recovered from a man aged 35 to 55 who had recovered from COVID-19. The sequence joins TRBV30 to TRBJ2-5, with TRBD2 as a weak D call on 6 bases. The DNA sequence is TGTGCCTGGAGTGCCCCCGCGGGGTACCAAGAGACCCAGTACTTC. It translates as CAWSAPAGYQETQYF.